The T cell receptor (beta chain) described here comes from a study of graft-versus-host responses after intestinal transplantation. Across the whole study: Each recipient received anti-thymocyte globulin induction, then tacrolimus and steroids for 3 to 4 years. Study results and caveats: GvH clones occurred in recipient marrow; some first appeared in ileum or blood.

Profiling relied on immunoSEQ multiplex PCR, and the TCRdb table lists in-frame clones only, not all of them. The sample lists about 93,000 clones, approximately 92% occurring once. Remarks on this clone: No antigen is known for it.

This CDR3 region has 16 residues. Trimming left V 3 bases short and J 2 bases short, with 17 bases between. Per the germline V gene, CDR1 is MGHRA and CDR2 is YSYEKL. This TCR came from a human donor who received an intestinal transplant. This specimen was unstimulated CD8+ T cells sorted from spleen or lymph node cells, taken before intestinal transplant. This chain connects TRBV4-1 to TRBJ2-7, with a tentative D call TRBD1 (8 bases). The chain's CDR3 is CASSQDGQGGTYEQYF. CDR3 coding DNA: TGCGCCAGCAGCCAGGACGGACAGGGAGGGACCTACGAGCAGTACTTC.